This record concerns one TCR beta chain sequence. This clone has a handful of counts. Its antigen remains unidentified. Base qualities are not provided; no much larger clone lies one nucleotide away. The CDR3 regions of human TCRbeta chains were analyzed by immunosequencing. The published analysis was carried out like this. Repertoire TCRs were matched against a reference library of SARS-CoV-2-specific TCRs generated with the MIRA antigen-specificity platform. Breadth was defined as the fraction of unique TCRs that were SARS-CoV-2-associated. Depth was defined as the fraction of total T cells that were SARS-CoV-2-associated. Using the MIRA data, each spike-specific TCR was mapped to the spike region that the TCR reacts to and placed in a CD4 or CD8 class. Log10-transformed breadth and depth values were compared by one-way ANOVA with Sidak's multiple comparisons tests. The source is immuneACCESS, and TCRdb retained only in-frame sequences with V and J called. Part of the clones is not carried over; for the studies checked, unresolved V genes explain less than half of this, and the remainder is unexplained. V and J calls plus clone size are reproduced from that table; the DNA served to infer D and trimming. Across this sample there are more than 100,000 clones, with around 92% seen only once. The ten largest clones represent over 7.5% of the sample.

These data are taken from a study of T cell responses to AZD1222 COVID-19 vaccine (dated by TCRdb to the early 2020s). Background on the whole study: TCR sequencing was performed for approximately 240 trial participants, of whom about 200 were given two doses of AZD1222 and about 25 were given two doses of MenACWY control vaccine. Trial participants were enrolled by age into 18-55, 56-69 and 70-plus year subgroups, with about 150, 28 and 57 TCR-sequenced participants respectively. On the study overall, not on this receptor specifically: The 56-69-year group was small, and its depth increase did not reach significance, likely because of low power. Reportedly, close to half of the unique spike-specific TCRs recognized epitopes lying outside the regions that are mutated in the B.1.351 and B.1.1.7 variants. Because no day 14 peak-response samples were available, the repertoires could be characterized only after the peak T cell response. Vaccine-associated CD4 TCRs spanned the whole spike protein, with dominant responses in regions 160-218 and 743-854. A significant rise in spike-specific TCR breadth and depth was observed after two AZD1222 doses relative to day 0 and relative to MenACWY recipients. Most participants were white British and females outnumbered males, and the authors suggested that clonal diversity may have been underestimated. Conclusions about previously exposed vaccinees are limited because only six or seven AZD1222 recipients were SARS-CoV-2 seropositive at baseline.

The sample's time point, from its label and the paper: about 28 days (+/-7) after the second vaccine dose. AZD1222 recipients given second doses at about 4 weeks or at about 12 weeks were pooled, since spike-specific TCR depth and breadth were not found to differ between the two schedules. Vaccinee samples came from UK trials COV001 and COV002, including a single-blind randomized controlled phase 2/3 trial of AZD1222 (ChAdOx1 nCoV-19) in healthy adults. For TCRbeta chain sequencing, PBMC samples from trial participants were taken at day 0 and at day 28 after the second dose. Per the germline V gene (reference sequence), LGHDT is the CDR1 and YNNKEL is the CDR2. The CDR3 has 18 amino acids, counting the end cysteine and phenylalanine. The DNA shown is the 54-base CDR3, in frame from base 1. The V end loses 4 bases and the J end loses 1 base, and a stretch of 17 bases separates them.

The chain uses TRBV3-1 (or the pseudogene TRBV3-2) and TRBJ2-6, and TRBD1 may be the D gene, going by 6 matching bases. The clonotype was recovered from an adult who received the AZD1222 COVID-19 vaccine. The source material was peripheral blood, sampled 28 days after the second AZD1222 dose. The CDR3 protein sequence reads: CASSPRGGGSSGANVLTF. The DNA sequence follows: TGTGCCAGCAGCCCCCGGGGTGGGGGCAGTTCTGGGGCCAACGTCCTGACTTTC.